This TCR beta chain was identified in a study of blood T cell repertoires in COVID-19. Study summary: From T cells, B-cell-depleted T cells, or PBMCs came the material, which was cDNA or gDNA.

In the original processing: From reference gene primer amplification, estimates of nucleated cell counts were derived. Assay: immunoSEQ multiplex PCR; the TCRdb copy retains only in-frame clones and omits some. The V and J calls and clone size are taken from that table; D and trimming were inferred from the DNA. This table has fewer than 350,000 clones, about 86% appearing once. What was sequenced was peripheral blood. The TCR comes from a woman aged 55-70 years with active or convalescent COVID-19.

The CDR3 DNA is TGTGCCAGCAGTTTAGGGGCCGCATATGGCTACACCTTC. Its protein product is CASSLGAAYGYTF. The chain combines TRBV12-3 or TRBV12-4 with TRBJ1-2, with D unclear. The CDR3 is 13 amino acids. Trimming stripped 1 base from V and 5 bases from J, with 8 bases between.